This T cell receptor beta chain was sequenced for a study of T cells and copy number aberrations in small-cell lung cancer (dated by TCRdb to the early 2020s). In terms of the full investigation: TCR repertoire sequencing was paired with whole-exome sequencing of the same tumor regions to relate T cell metrics to mutations and copy number aberrations. Tumor TCR data were available for more than 16 patients, and 13 to 15 patients had TCR data from both tumor and normal tissue.

The immunoSEQ hsTCRB Kit was used with multiplexed V- and J-gene primers to amplify TCR-beta CDR3 regions from genomic DNA. Unique DNA barcodes were added in a second PCR, and the samples were pooled together with a negative control and a positive control. The pooled TCR-beta libraries were sequenced using a 150-cycle paired-end protocol on an Illumina MiSeq. The original methods were these. Raw sequencing data were processed by Adaptive Biotechnologies into a report containing normalized, annotated TCR-beta repertoires. T-cell density was computed as TCR-beta templates normalized to usable DNA, which was estimated by amplifying housekeeping genes. Richness counted unique rearrangements, and clonality was defined as 1 minus Pielou's evenness. The table comes from immuneACCESS by way of TCRdb, which keeps in-frame sequences with V and J called. Part of the clones is missing from these tables; in studies checked, under half for an unresolved V gene and the rest for unknown reasons. The V and J calls and clone size come from that table; D and trimming were worked out from the DNA. The sample table records about 6,600 clones; 60% to 80% of these occur just once. Together, the top ten hold 9.4% of the sample.

About this clone: The antigen it binds to is not known. Base qualities are missing; no much larger clone stands one base away.

The research as a whole found: All specimens consisted of formalin-fixed paraffin-embedded tissue, which is known to introduce sequencing artifacts. Tumors had lower T-cell density, richness and clonality than adjacent lung tissue, but the difference in density was not significant. A small sample size, resulting from surgical resection being uncommon in small-cell lung cancer, limited the study, and the findings need validation.

The donors were limited-stage small-cell lung cancer patients whose surgical resection took place in Hangzhou, China, between about 2008 and 2021. Every donor went straight to surgery with no preoperative chemotherapy or radiotherapy, and no donor was given immunotherapy either before or after surgery. Each of the roughly 19 patients in the sequenced cohort was a smoker or a heavy second-hand smoker. Adjacent normal lung tissue was taken at least 2 cm away from the tumor margin, and two pathologists confirmed morphologically that the tissue was free of malignant cells. The study used multi-region TCR-beta sequencing of resected limited-stage small-cell lung cancers together with tumor-adjacent lung tissue to characterize T cell repertoire heterogeneity. Genomic DNA was extracted from FFPE tissue using the AllPrep DNA/RNA FFPE Kit (Qiagen). The CDR1 and CDR2 encoded by the germline V gene (reference sequence) are SEHNR and FQNEAQ. V was cut back by 3 bases and J by 3 bases, leaving a gap of 9 bases between them. Reading from cysteine to phenylalanine, the CDR3 counts 13 amino acids. The sequence is cut down to CDR3 DNA, 39 bases in frame from base 1.

This sequence uses TRBV7-9 and TRBJ2-7, with no D gene named confidently. The sequencing input was normal tissue next to the tumor. The TCR was taken from a woman in her 70s with small cell lung cancer. Some clones in this sample may be carry-over from other donors' samples. The CDR3 is CASSFEADYEQYF. DNA sequence: TGTGCCAGCAGCTTCGAGGCCGACTACGAGCAGTACTTC.